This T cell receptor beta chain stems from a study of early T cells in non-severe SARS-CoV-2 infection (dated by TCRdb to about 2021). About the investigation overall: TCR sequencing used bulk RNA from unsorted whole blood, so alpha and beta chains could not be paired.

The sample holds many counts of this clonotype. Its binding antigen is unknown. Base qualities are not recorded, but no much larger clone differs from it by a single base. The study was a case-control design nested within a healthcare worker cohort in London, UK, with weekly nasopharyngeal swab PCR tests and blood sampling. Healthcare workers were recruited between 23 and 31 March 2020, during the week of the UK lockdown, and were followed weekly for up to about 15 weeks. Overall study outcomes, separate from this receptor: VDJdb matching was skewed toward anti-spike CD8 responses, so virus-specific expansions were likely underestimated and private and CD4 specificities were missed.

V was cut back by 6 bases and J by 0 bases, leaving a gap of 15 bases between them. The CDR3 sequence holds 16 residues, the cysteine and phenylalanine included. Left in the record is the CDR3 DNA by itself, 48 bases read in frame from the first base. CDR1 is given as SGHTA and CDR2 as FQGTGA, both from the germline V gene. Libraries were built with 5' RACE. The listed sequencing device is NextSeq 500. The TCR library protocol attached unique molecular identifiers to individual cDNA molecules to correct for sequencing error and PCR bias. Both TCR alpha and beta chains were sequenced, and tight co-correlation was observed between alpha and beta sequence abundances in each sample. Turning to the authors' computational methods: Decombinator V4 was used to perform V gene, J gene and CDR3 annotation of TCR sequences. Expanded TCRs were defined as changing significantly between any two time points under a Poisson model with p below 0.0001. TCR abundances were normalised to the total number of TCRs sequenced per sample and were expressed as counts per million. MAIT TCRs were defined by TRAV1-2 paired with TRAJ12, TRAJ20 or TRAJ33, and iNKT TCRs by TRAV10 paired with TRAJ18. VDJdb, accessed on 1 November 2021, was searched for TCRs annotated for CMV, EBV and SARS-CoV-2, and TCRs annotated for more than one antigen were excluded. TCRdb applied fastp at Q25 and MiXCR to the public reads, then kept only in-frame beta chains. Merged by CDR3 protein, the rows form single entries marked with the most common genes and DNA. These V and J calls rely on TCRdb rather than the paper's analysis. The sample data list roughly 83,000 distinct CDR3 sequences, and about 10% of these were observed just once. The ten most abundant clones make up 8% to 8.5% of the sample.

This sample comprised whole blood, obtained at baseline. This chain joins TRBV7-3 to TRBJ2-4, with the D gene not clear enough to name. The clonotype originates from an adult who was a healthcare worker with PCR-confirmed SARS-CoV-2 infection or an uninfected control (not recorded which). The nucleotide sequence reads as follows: TGTGCCAGCAGTTCTTCCTTAGTGGAAGCCAAAAACATTCAGTACTTC. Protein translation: CASSSSLVEAKNIQYF.